A single sample gave rise to the 30 T cell receptor beta chains below, sequenced in a study of shared T cell receptors in the human thymus. Repertoires were generated with immunoSEQ multiplex PCR, while TCRdb's copy carries only in-frame clones and drops some. Among a few hundred thousand clones listed, roughly 94% were seen once. Sequenced material: thymocytes. The receptor set was obtained from a human donor.

The gene calls are TRBV5-8 and TRBJ2-3, with a possible D match to TRBD1 (6 bases). V was pared by 7 bases and J by 0 bases, with 15 bases between. The CDR3 covers 15 residues. CDR1 and CDR2 (germline): SGHTS, YDEGEE. CDR3 nucleotides: TGTGCCAGCCAATCAGGGGCCCCCAGCACAGATACGCAGTATTTT. Amino acids: CASQSGAPSTDTQYF.

The CDR3 region is CASSSYPGGVSGANVLTF. The CDR3 DNA reads TGTGCCAGCAGCTCTTATCCAGGGGGCGTTTCTGGGGCCAACGTCCTGACTTTC. This chain joins TRBV11-2 and TRBJ2-6, with 8 bases lining up with TRBD1. This CDR3 is built from 18 residues. The germline V gene encodes CDR1 SGHAT and CDR2 FQNNGV. The junction had 9 bases not matched to a gene; V was cut back by 4 bases and J by 1 base.

The table lists this clone with a count of one. J is TRBJ2-3 and V is TRBV19; D ambiguous. The CDR3 consists of 14 residues. Germline values: CDR1 LNHDA, CDR2 SQIVND (reference sequence). Trimming pared 3 bases from V and 0 bases from J, leaving 7 bases between. CDR3 sequence (DNA): TGTGCCAGTAGTATTCCCCGGAGCACAGATACGCAGTATTTT. Amino acids: CASSIPRSTDTQYF. The full variable domain, in which reference TRBV19 and TRBJ2-3 provide the parts outside the CDR3, is DGGITQSPKYLFRKEGQNVTLSCEQNLNHDAMYWYRQDPGQGLRLIYYSQIVNDFQKGDIAEGYSVSREKKESFPLTVTSAQKNPTAFYLCASSIPRSTDTQYFGPGTRLTVL.

This chain connects TRBV11-2 to TRBJ2-7, with D uncertain. Germline V gives CDR1 SGHAT, CDR2 FQNNGV. Trimming took off 5 bases at V and 0 bases at J, with 14 bases between the two ends. CDR3 length: 15 amino acids. CDR3 sequence reads: CASSPRSVRSYEQYF. DNA of the CDR3: TGTGCCAGCAGCCCCCGGTCAGTGCGCTCCTACGAGCAGTACTTC.

The chain employs TRBV28 and TRBJ1-1; 9 nucleotides agree with TRBD1. The junction had 22 bases not matched to a gene; V was cut back by 4 bases and J by 4 bases. The CDR3 consists of 20 residues. The germline gives CDR1 MDHEN, CDR2 SYDVKM. CDR3 protein: CASSSRPIPSGGQGSTEAFF. CDR3 sequence (DNA): TGTGCCAGCAGTTCCCGACCCATCCCCTCCGGAGGACAGGGGAGCACTGAAGCTTTCTTT.

V is TRBV28 and J is TRBJ2-3, with D uncertain. Germline V gene lookup returns CDR1 MDHEN and CDR2 SYDVKM. The CDR3 length is 16 residues. The germline V and J ends were trimmed by 6 bases and 2 bases, with 18 bases remaining between them. CDR3 DNA: TGTGCCAGCAGCCTCGGCAGATCCCTATTCACAGATACGCAGTATTTT. Translation: CASSLGRSLFTDTQYF. Based on the CDR3 plus reference TRBV28 and TRBJ2-3, the full variable domain is DVKVTQSSRYLVKRTGEKVFLECVQDMDHENMFWYRQDPGLGLRLIYFSYDVKMKEKGDIPEGYSVSREKKERFSLILESASTNQTSMYLCASSLGRSLFTDTQYFGPGTRLTVL.

The chain has TRBV5-6 and TRBJ1-5; 7 bases match TRBD1. The CDR3 sequence is 17 residues long. J lost 4 bases, V lost 4 bases, and 14 bases had no gene match. Germline CDR1 and CDR2: SGHDT and YYEEEE. CDR3 DNA: TGTGCCAGCAGCCGACAGGGAAGGCCTCTGATTAATCAGCCCCAGCATTTT. Its translation is CASSRQGRPLINQPQHF.

This chain links TRBV5-4 with TRBJ2-5; D might be TRBD1 (6 bases). CDR3 length: 15 amino acids. From germline, CDR1 is SGHNT and CDR2 YYREEE (reference sequence). The V and J ends lost 4 bases and 1 base respectively, with 14 bases between them. CDR3 DNA: TGTGCCAGCAGCCCCACCGACAGGAGCCAAGAGACCCAGTACTTC. Translated: CASSPTDRSQETQYF.

V gene TRBV16 combines with J gene TRBJ2-7; D is perhaps TRBD1 or TRBD2 (5 bases each). The CDR3 totals 15 residues. From germline, CDR1 is KGHSY and CDR2 FQNENV. Trimming left V 1 base short and J 3 bases short, with 13 bases between. The CDR3 DNA sequence: TGTGCCAGCAGCCAATTCGCCGGGGCCCTCTACGAGCAGTACTTC. This translates into CASSQFAGALYEQYF.

This chain connects TRBV6-5 to TRBJ2-3, with D uncertain. V gave up 6 bases and J gave up 5 bases, with 12 bases separating them. The CDR3 contains 13 residues. Germline-derived CDR1 and CDR2 are MNHEY and SVGAGI. The CDR3 reads CASSRVRIDTQYF. In DNA, the CDR3 is TGTGCCAGCAGCCGGGTCCGGATAGATACGCAGTATTTT.

The rearrangement joins TRBV28 to TRBJ1-5, with a tentative D call TRBD1 (5 bases). Looked up from germline, CDR1 is MDHEN and CDR2 is SYDVKM. V was pared by 3 bases and J by 3 bases, with 15 bases between. There are 16 residues in the CDR3. This CDR3 reads CASSLVLGRLNQPQHF. In DNA, the CDR3 is TGTGCCAGCAGTTTGGTGCTGGGGCGTCTCAATCAGCCCCAGCATTTT.

The rearrangement links TRBV11-2 to TRBJ1-3; D remains unclear. CDR3 size: 16 residues. V was trimmed by 1 base and J by 2 bases, leaving 12 bases between them. Per the germline V gene, CDR1 is SGHAT and CDR2 is FQNNGV. The CDR3 protein is CASSLAGVLTGNTIYF. DNA of the CDR3: TGTGCCAGCAGCTTAGCCGGGGTTTTAACTGGAAACACCATATATTTT.

The rearrangement joins TRBV30 to TRBJ1-4, with D maybe TRBD1 (5 bases). The V end was cut by 0 bases, the J end by 3 bases, with 20 bases between. Germline V gene sequence: CDR1 GTSNPN, CDR2 SVGIG (reference sequence). The CDR3 sequence is 18 residues long. The chain's CDR3 is CAWSVVRSRAGANEKLFF. The CDR3 bases are TGTGCCTGGAGTGTAGTTCGGAGTCGGGCGGGGGCTAATGAAAAACTGTTTTTT.

The CDR3 protein is CASSFVGQVGIDTQYF. Here the CDR3 DNA reads TGTGCCAGCAGCTTCGTTGGACAGGTGGGGATAGATACGCAGTATTTT. This chain connects TRBV5-4 to TRBJ2-3; 7 bases align to TRBD1. The CDR3 consists of 16 residues. Trimming removed 2 bases from V and 5 bases from J; junction bases left unmatched: 11. Germline CDR1 SGHNT, CDR2 YYREEE (reference sequence).

The J gene is TRBJ2-1, the V gene TRBV5-1; 16 bases match TRBD2. Germline V CDR1 and CDR2: SGHRS, YFSETQ. The CDR3 spans 17 residues. The V and J ends lost 4 bases and 5 bases, in that order; junction bases with no gene match: 6. CDR3 protein: CASSTGLAGGLNNEQFF. CDR3 nucleotide sequence: TGCGCCAGCAGCACGGGACTAGCGGGAGGGTTAAACAATGAGCAGTTCTTC. The complete variable domain, with remaining parts taken from reference TRBV5-1 and TRBJ2-1, reads KAGVTQTPRYLIKTRGQQVTLSCSPISGHRSVSWYQQTPGQGLQFLFEYFSETQRNKGNFPGRFSGRQFSNSRSEMNVSTLELGDSALYLCASSTGLAGGLNNEQFFGPGTRLTVL.

V is TRBV5-6 and J is TRBJ1-2; perhaps TRBD1 as D (5 bases). From germline, CDR1 is SGHDT and CDR2 YYEEEE. Trimming took 2 bases from V and 0 from J, leaving 14 bases between them. The CDR3 covers 16 residues. In nucleotides, the CDR3 is TGTGCCAGCAGCTTAGGTCAGGGCTCCCCTAACTATGGCTACACCTTC. It is translated as CASSLGQGSPNYGYTF. Combining the CDR3 with reference TRBV5-6 and TRBJ1-2 gives the whole variable domain DAGVTQSPTHLIKTRGQQVTLRCSPKSGHDTVSWYQQALGQGPQFIFQYYEEEERQRGNFPDRFSGHQFPNYSSELNVNALLLGDSALYLCASSLGQGSPNYGYTFGSGTRLTVV.

The V call is TRBV7-2, the J call TRBJ2-3; D is unresolved. Trimming shortened V by 1 base and J by 6 bases, and 11 bases separated the two germline ends. CDR3 length: 14 residues. CDR1 is SGHTA, CDR2 FQGNSA, per germline. As DNA, the CDR3 is TGTGCCAGCAGCTTAGGACCATCACAGGATACGCAGTATTTT. Its translation: CASSLGPSQDTQYF.

The J gene is TRBJ2-1, the V gene TRBV18; possibly TRBD1 for D (6 bases). The germline CDR1 and CDR2 sequences are KGHSH and LQKENI. The ends were cut back, 3 bases at V and 9 bases at J, with 6 bases in the middle. The CDR3 totals 11 residues. Written as DNA, the CDR3 is TGTGCCAGCTCACCGGACAGTGAGCAGTTCTTC. It codes for CASSPDSEQFF.

The V gene is TRBV7-6, the J gene TRBJ2-2; D possibly matches TRBD1 or TRBD2 (6 bases each). Looked up from germline, CDR1 is SGHVS and CDR2 is FNYEAQ. V dropped 1 base and J dropped 4 bases, with 16 bases sitting between them. The CDR3 length is 17 residues. The CDR3 reads CASSLVESRGGTGELFF. CDR3 nucleotide sequence: TGTGCCAGCAGCTTAGTGGAGAGCAGGGGAGGCACCGGGGAGCTGTTTTTT.

The chain has TRBV28 and TRBJ1-2, with D tentatively TRBD1 (5 bases). V was trimmed by 0 bases and J by 7 bases, leaving 27 bases between them. The V gene's germline CDR1 is MDHEN and CDR2 SYDVKM. The CDR3 length is 19 residues. CDR3 residues: CASSLCRGTAGPRAFGYTF. Here the CDR3 DNA reads TGTGCCAGCAGTTTATGCCGGGGCACAGCAGGGCCCCGTGCCTTTGGCTACACCTTC.

The rearrangement uses TRBV10-1 and TRBJ2-3, with 9 positions matching TRBD2. CDR1 WNHNN and CDR2 SYGVQD come from the germline V gene (reference sequence). The CDR3 totals 16 residues. With 4 bases clipped from V and 2 bases from J, the junction kept 7 bases outside the gene matches. The CDR3 protein is CASSGRTSAITDTQYF. CDR3 DNA: TGCGCCAGCAGTGGAAGGACTAGCGCGATCACAGATACGCAGTATTTT.

The chain employs TRBV5-8 and TRBJ2-7; D unresolved. This CDR3 has 11 residues. Per germline, CDR1 SGHTS and CDR2 YDEGEE. CDR3 protein: CASSFRQTFSV. CDR3 DNA sequence: TGTGCCAGCAGCTTTAGGCAGACCTTCTCCGTG.

The rearrangement uses TRBV6-5 and TRBJ2-5; 7 bases align to TRBD1. The CDR3 spans 14 residues. The germline V gene has CDR1 MNHEY and CDR2 SVGAGI. Losses at the gene ends were 4 bases for V and 3 bases for J; bases not matched to a gene: 5. The CDR3 region has the DNA TGTGCCAGCAGTTCCACTCAGGGGGAAGAGACCCAGTACTTC. This translates into CASSSTQGEETQYF.

V is TRBV7-9 and J is TRBJ2-5; D is unresolved. Germline V CDR1 and CDR2: SEHNR, FQNEAQ (reference sequence). Trimming took off 3 bases at V and 2 bases at J, with 7 bases between the two ends. CDR3 length equals 13 residues. In nucleotides, the CDR3 is TGTGCCAGCAGCTTTGGCAGACAAGAGACCCAGTACTTC. Its protein product is CASSFGRQETQYF.

The chain joins TRBV28 to TRBJ1-1, with D maybe TRBD1 (6 bases). The CDR3 runs 13 residues. Germline loops: CDR1 MDHEN, CDR2 SYDVKM. V was clipped by 2 bases and J by 4 bases, with 8 bases between them. The chain's CDR3 is CASSLRGTTEAFF. CDR3 nucleotide sequence: TGTGCCAGCAGTTTAAGGGGGACCACTGAAGCTTTCTTT.

The CDR3 loop is CAISGRVGVLTF. The DNA of the CDR3 is TGTGCCATCAGTGGAAGGGTAGGCGTCCTGACTTTC. V usage is TRBV10-3 and J usage is TRBJ2-6; D unclear. Germline-derived CDR1 and CDR2 are ENHRY and SYGVKD. Deletions cut 4 bases from V and 12 bases from J, with 10 bases between. CDR3 size: 12 residues.

The rearrangement links TRBV28 to TRBJ1-2; no reliable D call. This CDR3 contains 14 residues. Germline values: CDR1 MDHEN, CDR2 SYDVKM. Trimming took 3 bases from V and 4 from J, leaving 12 bases between them. DNA of the CDR3: TGTGCCAGCAGTTTCATCGGATCCCTCTATGGCTACACCTTC. Its translation: CASSFIGSLYGYTF.

The chain combines TRBV28 with TRBJ1-4, with 12 bases that match TRBD1. This CDR3 has 18 residues. The germline V gene has CDR1 MDHEN and CDR2 SYDVKM. V shed 6 bases and J 3 bases; nucleotides not matched to a gene: 11. The CDR3 coding sequence is TGTGCCAGCAGCTGGGACAGGGGGCCCCCAACTTCTAATGAAAAACTGTTTTTT. Protein sequence: CASSWDRGPPTSNEKLFF.

CDR3 sequence reads: CASQPWGTSGNTIYF. CDR3 bases: TGCGCCAGCCAACCCTGGGGGACCTCTGGAAACACCATATATTTT. The rearrangement uses TRBV10-2 and TRBJ1-3; D perhaps matches TRBD1 (5 bases). Deletions cut 8 bases from V and 0 bases from J, with 14 bases between. The CDR3 totals 15 residues. Looked up from germline, CDR1 is WSHSY and CDR2 is SAAADI.

The chain links TRBV4-1 to TRBJ2-7; D call uncertain. V lost 0 bases, J lost 3 bases, and 9 bases lay in between. The CDR3 length is 14 residues. Looked up from germline, CDR1 is MGHRA and CDR2 is YSYEKL. CDR3 DNA sequence: TGCGCCAGCAGCCAAGAGGTCGCGCACTACGAGCAGTACTTC. Translated: CASSQEVAHYEQYF.